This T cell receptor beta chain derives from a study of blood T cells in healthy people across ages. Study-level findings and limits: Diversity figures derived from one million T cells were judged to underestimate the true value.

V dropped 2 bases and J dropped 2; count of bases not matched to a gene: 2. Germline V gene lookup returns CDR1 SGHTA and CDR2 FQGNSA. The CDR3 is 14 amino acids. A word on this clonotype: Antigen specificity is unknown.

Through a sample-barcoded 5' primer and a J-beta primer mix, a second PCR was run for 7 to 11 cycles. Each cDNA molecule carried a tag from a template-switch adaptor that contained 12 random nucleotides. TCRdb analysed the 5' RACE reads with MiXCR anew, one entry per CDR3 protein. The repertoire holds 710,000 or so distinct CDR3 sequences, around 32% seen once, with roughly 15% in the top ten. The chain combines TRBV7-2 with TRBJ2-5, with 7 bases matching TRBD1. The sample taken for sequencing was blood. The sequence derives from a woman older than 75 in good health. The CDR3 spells CASSLRDRQETQYF. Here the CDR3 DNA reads TGTGCCAGCAGCTTAAGGGACAGACAAGAGACCCAGTACTTC. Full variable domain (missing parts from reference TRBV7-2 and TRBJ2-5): GAGVSQSPSNKVTEKGKDVELRCDPISGHTALYWYRQSLGQGLEFLIYFQGNSAPDKSGLPSDRFSAERTGGSVSTLTIQRTQQEDSAVYLCASSLRDRQETQYFGPGTRLLVL.